This T cell receptor beta chain was recovered during a study of human T cells and chemical hapten exposure. Study in general: The variation in per-sample TCR yields arose mainly from small differences in pooled library volumes.

Time point defined: healthy volunteer bleed at 6 weeks. Researchers extracted total RNA from unfractionated whole blood. With 6 bases clipped from V and 8 bases from J, the junction kept 6 bases outside the gene matches. Germline values: CDR1 MNHEY, CDR2 SVGAGI. CDR3 length: 13 residues. This clonotype was counted at least ten times. In the original processing: Counts of TCRs in each sample centred on a median of around 92,000 and extended from approximately 25,000 to 650,000. TCRdb reanalysed the RACE reads using MiXCR and keeps one entry per CDR3 protein. The V and J calls follow TCRdb's processing rather than the paper's. The sample lists about 37,000 distinct CDR3 sequences, around 5% occurring once.

The chain joins TRBV6-5 to TRBJ1-3; 8 bases agree with TRBD1. Sequencing was carried out using whole blood. The TCR was taken from a human donor in good health. Some clones in this sample may be carry-over from other donors' samples. The CDR3 protein is CASSLTGVDTIYF. The CDR3 nucleotides are TGTGCCAGCAGCCTGACAGGGGTGGACACCATATATTTT.